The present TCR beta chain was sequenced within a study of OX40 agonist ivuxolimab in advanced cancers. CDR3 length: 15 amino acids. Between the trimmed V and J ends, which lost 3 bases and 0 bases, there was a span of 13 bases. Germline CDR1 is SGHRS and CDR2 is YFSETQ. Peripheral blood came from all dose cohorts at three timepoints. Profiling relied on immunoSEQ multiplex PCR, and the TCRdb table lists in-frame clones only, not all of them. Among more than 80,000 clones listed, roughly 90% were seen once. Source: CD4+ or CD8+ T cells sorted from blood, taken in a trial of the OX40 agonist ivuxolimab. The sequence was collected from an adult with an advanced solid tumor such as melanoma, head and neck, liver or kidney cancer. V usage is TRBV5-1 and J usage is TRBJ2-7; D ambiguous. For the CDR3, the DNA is TGCGCCAGCAGCTCCCGGGCCACGGGCTCCTACGAGCAGTACTTC. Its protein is CASSSRATGSYEQYF.